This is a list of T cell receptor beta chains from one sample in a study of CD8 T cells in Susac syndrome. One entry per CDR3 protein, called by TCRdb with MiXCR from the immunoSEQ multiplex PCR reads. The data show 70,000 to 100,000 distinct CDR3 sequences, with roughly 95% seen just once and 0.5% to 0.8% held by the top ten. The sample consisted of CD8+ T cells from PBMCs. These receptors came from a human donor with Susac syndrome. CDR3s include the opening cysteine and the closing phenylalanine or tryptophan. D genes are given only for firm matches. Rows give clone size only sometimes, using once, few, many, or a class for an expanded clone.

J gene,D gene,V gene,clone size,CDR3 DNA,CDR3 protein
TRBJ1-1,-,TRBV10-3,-,TGTGCCATCAGTGAGTCGCACGACGGGACTGAAGCTTTCTTT,CAISESHDGTEAFF
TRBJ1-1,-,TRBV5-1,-,TGCGCCAGCAGCCGGGGAGGGAGTACTAGAAACACTGAAGCTTTCTTT,CASSRGGSTRNTEAFF
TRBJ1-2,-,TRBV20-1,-,TGCAGCTGCCCGCCTCCCCTCTTTGTGAGCTATGGCTACACCTTC,CSCPPPLFVSYGYTF
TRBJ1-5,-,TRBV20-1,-,TGCAGTGCTAGAGACAGGACCGGCAGTCAGCCCCAGCATTTT,CSARDRTGSQPQHF
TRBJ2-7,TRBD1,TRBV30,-,TGTGCCTGGAGCCCGGGACAGGGGGGGAACGAGCAGTACTTC,CAWSPGQGGNEQYF
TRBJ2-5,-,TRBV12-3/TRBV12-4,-,TGTGCCAGCAGTTTTGGGGGGCTAGGAGAGACCCAGTACTTC,CASSFGGLGETQYF
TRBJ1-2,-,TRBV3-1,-,TGTGCCAGCAGCCAAGCAGGCCGGGACTATGGCTACACCTTC,CASSQAGRDYGYTF
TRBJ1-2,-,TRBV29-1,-,TGCAGCGTTGACTTGAGCGAAAACTATGGCTACACCTTC,CSVDLSENYGYTF
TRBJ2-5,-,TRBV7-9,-,TGTGCCAGCAGCTTAAGGAGCGGCCCCACGCGTGAGACCCAGTACTTC,CASSLRSGPTRETQYF
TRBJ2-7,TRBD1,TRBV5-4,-,TGTGCCAGCAGCTTGGGGGTAGGGGGCGCCGAGCAGTACTTC,CASSLGVGGAEQYF
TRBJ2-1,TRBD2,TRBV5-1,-,TGCGCCAGCAGCTTGGATGGGGCGGGGGGGCCCAATGAGCAGTTCTTC,CASSLDGAGGPNEQFF
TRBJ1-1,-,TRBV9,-,TGTGCCAGCAGCACCCGGGGGGGTGAGCGTGAAGCTTTCTTT,CASSTRGGEREAFF
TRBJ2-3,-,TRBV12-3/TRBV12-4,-,TGTGCCAGCAGTCCCTCCGGGACACCTAGCACAGATACGCAGTATTTT,CASSPSGTPSTDTQYF
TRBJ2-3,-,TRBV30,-,TGTGCCTGGAGCGGAGCCGATAGGGGGTACGAAGATACGCAGTATTTT,CAWSGADRGYEDTQYF
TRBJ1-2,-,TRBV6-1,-,TGTGCCAGCACCAGGGAGTCTTATGGCTACACCTTC,CASTRESYGYTF
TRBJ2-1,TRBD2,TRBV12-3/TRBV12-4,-,TGTGCCAGCAGTTTAGTCGGGGGGGCAGACAATGAGCAGTTCTTC,CASSLVGGADNEQFF
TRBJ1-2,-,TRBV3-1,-,TGTGCCAGCAGCCAAGAACAGGGCTATGGCTACACCTTC,CASSQEQGYGYTF
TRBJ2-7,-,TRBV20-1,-,TGCAGTGCTAGAGATTCGGGGCAGGGGATCGACGAGCAGTACTTC,CSARDSGQGIDEQYF
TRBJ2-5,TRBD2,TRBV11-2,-,TGTGCCAGCAGCAACCGGGGGGGAGAGACCCAGTACTTC,CASSNRGGETQYF
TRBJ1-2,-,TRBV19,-,TGTGCCAGTAGTATCGGGTACGGCTACACCTTC,CASSIGYGYTF
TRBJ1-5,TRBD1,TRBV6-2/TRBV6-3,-,TGTGCCAGCAGTGTCAGGGGGAATCAGCCCCAGCATTTT,CASSVRGNQPQHF
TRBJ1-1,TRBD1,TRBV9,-,TGTGCCAGCAGCGTAGAGGGACAGCGGAACACTGAAGCTTTCTTT,CASSVEGQRNTEAFF
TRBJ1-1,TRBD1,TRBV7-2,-,TGTGCCAGCAGCCTAGAGACAGGGGTGAACACTGAAGCTTTCTTT,CASSLETGVNTEAFF
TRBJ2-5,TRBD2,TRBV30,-,TGTGCCTGGAGCGGGTGGACTAGCGGGGGACCCCAAGAGACCCAGTACTTC,CAWSGWTSGGPQETQYF
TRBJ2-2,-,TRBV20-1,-,TGCAGTGCTAGGAAGCAGGGGAACACCGGGGAGCTGTTTTTT,CSARKQGNTGELFF
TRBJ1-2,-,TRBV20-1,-,TGCAGTGCTAGAGTGGCGGGCAGTGAGTATGGCTACACCTTC,CSARVAGSEYGYTF
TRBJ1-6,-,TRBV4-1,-,TGCGCCAGCAGCCAAGTTAGGGTCGACAGGCCGTTCCTCCACTTT,CASSQVRVDRPFLHF
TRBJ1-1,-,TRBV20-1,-,TGCAGTGCTAGTTTGACAGCGAACACTGAAGCTTTCTTT,CSASLTANTEAFF
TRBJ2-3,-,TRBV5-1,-,TGCGCCAGCAGCTTGGCGACAGGCACAGATACGCAGTATTTT,CASSLATGTDTQYF
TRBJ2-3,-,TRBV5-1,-,TGCGCCAGCAGCTTTGACGCCACCGGGAGCACAGATACGCAGTATTTT,CASSFDATGSTDTQYF
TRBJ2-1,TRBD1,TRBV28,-,TGTGCCAGCAGTTTGTGGACAGGGGTCAGCTCCTACAATGAGCAGTTCTTC,CASSLWTGVSSYNEQFF
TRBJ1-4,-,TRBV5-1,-,TGCGCCAGCAGCACGGGACCAGGAGGTGAAAAACTGTTTTTT,CASSTGPGGEKLFF
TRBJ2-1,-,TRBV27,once,TGTGCCAGCAGTTTATCTCGGGGGACCTACAATGAGCAGTTCTTC,CASSLSRGTYNEQFF
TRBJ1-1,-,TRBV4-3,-,TGCGCCAGCAGCCAAGATGAGGGGACGTCTAAAGCTTTCTTT,CASSQDEGTSKAFF
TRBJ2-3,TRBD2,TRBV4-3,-,TGCGCCAGCTCTAGCGGGGGGGCCGCAGATACGCAGTATTTT,CASSSGGAADTQYF
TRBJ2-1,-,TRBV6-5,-,TGTGCCAGCAGTTACGGATGGGAGGAGCAGTTCTTC,CASSYGWEEQFF
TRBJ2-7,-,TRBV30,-,TGTGCCTGGAGTGTCGGGGGCTCCTACGAGCAGTACTTC,CAWSVGGSYEQYF
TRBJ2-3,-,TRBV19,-,TGTGCCAGTAGTATCCAGGCTGGGGAATCAGATACGCAGTATTTT,CASSIQAGESDTQYF
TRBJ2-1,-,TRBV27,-,TGTGCCAGCAGTTTTCGCGGGGCGCCGAGCTCCTACAATGAGCAGTTCTTC,CASSFRGAPSSYNEQFF
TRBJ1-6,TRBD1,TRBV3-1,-,TGTGCCAGCAGCCAAGATGGACAGGGAGATTCACCCCTCCACTTT,CASSQDGQGDSPLHF
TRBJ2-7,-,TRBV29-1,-,TGCAGCGTTCGGCCAGGGGGGAACGAGCAGTACTTC,CSVRPGGNEQYF
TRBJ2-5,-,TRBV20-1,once,TGCAGTGCAGATGACAATCGGCAAGAGACCCAGTACTTC,CSADDNRQETQYF
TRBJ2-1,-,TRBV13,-,TGTGCCAGCAGCCCCCCATCGTCCTACAATGAGCAGTTCTTC,CASSPPSSYNEQFF
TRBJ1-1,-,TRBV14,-,TGTGCCAGCAGCCAACACTCAATGAACACTGAAGCTTTCTTT,CASSQHSMNTEAFF
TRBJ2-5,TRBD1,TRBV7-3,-,TGTGCCAGCAGACAAACAGGGGACGAGACTATACGAGAGACCCAGTACTTC,CASRQTGDETIRETQYF
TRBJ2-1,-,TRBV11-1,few,TGTGCCAGCAGCAACCGGGGGAACTACAATGAGCAGTTCTTC,CASSNRGNYNEQFF